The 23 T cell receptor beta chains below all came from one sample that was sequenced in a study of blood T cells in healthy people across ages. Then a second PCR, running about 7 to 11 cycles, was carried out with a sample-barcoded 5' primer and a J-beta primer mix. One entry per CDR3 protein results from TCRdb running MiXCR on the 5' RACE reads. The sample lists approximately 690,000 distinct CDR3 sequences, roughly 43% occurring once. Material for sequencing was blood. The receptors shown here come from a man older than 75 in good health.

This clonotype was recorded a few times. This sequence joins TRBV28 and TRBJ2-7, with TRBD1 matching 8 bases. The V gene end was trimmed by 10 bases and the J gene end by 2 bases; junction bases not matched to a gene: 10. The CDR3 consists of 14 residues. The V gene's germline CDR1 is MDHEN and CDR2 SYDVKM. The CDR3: CATLSGQVPYEQYF. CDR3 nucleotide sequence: TGTGCCACCCTCTCGGGACAGGTTCCCTACGAGCAGTACTTC.

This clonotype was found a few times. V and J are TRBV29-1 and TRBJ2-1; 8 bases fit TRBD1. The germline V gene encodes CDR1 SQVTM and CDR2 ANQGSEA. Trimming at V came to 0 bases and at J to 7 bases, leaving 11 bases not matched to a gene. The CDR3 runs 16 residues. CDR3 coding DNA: TGCAGCGTTGAAGATCAGCAGGGGGCGTATAATAATGAGCAGTTCTTC. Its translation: CSVEDQQGAYNNEQFF.

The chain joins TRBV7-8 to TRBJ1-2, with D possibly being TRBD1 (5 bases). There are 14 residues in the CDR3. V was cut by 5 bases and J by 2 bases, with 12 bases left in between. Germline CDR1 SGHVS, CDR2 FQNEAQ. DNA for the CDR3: TGTGCCAGCAGCGGTCGACAGACCAACTATGGCTACACCTTC. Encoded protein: CASSGRQTNYGYTF.

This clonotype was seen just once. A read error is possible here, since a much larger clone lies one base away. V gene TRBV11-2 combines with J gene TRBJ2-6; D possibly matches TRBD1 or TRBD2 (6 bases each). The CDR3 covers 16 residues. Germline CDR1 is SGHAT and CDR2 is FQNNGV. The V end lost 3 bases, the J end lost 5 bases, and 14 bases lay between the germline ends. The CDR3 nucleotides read TGTGCCAGCAGCTTTCTCGGGGGCCGAAGGGCCAACGTCCTGACTTTC. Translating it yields CASSFLGGRRANVLTF.

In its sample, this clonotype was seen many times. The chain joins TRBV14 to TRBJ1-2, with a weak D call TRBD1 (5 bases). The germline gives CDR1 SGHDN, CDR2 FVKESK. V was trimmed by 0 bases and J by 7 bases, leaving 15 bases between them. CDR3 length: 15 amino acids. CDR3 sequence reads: CASSQDLRGSSGYTF. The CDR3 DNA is TGTGCCAGCAGCCAAGATTTGCGGGGGTCGAGTGGCTACACCTTC.

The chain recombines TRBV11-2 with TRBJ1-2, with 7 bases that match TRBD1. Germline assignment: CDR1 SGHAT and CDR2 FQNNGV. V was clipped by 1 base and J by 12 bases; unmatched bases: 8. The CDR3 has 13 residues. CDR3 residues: CASSLGWDSFDTF. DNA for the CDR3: TGTGCCAGCAGCTTAGGGTGGGACAGCTTCGACACCTTC.

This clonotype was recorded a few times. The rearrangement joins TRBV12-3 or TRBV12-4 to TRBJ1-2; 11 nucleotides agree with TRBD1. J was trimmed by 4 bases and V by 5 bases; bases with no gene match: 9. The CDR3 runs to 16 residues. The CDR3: CASSERTGGIGYGYTF. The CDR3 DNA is TGTGCCAGCAGTGAGCGGACAGGGGGCATCGGCTATGGCTACACCTTC.

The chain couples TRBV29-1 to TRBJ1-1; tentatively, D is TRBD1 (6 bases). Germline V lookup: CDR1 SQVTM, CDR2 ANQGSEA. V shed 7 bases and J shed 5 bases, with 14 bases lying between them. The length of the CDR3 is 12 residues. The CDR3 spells CSGPGARTEAFF. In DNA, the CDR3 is TGCAGCGGTCCGGGGGCGAGGACTGAAGCTTTCTTT.

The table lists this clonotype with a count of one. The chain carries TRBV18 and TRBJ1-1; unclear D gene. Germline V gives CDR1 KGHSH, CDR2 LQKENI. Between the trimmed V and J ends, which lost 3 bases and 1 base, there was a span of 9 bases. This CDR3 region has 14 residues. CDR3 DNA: TGTGCCAGCTCACCGACATCCCGGAACACTGAAGCTTTCTTT. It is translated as CASSPTSRNTEAFF.

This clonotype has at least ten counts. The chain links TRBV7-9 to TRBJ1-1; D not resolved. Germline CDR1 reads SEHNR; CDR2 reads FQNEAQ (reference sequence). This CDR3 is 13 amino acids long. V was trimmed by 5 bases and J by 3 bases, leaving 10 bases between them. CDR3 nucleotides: TGTGCCAGCAGCCTTACCATAGACACTGAAGCTTTCTTT. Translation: CASSLTIDTEAFF.

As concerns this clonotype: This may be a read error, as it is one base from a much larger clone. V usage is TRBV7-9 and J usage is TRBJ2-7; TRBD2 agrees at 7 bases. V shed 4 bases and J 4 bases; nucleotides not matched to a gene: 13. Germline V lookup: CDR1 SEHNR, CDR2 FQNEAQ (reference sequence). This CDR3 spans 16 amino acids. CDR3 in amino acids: CASSSPGGGGRYEQYF. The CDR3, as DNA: TGTGCCAGCAGCTCTCCCGGCGGGGGAGGGAGGTACGAGCAGTACTTC.

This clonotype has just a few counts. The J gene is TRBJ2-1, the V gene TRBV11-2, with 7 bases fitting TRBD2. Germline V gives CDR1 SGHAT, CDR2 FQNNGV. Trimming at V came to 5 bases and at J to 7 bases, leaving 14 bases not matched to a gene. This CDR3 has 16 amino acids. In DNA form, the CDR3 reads TGTGCCAGCAGCAAGGCCTTGGGGGAGGGAATGAATGAGCAGTTCTTC. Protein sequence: CASSKALGEGMNEQFF.

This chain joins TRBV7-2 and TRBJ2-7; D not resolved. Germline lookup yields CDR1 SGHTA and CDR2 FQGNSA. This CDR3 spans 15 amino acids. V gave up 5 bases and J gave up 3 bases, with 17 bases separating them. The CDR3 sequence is CASSQTLGVNYEQYF. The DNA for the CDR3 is TGTGCCAGCAGCCAGACCCTTGGGGTGAACTACGAGCAGTACTTC.

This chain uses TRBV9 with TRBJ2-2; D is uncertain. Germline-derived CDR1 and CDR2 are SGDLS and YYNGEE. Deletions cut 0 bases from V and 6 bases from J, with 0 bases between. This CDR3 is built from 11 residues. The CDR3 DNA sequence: TGTGCCAGCAGCGTAGCCGGGGAGCTGTTTTTT. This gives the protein CASSVAGELFF.

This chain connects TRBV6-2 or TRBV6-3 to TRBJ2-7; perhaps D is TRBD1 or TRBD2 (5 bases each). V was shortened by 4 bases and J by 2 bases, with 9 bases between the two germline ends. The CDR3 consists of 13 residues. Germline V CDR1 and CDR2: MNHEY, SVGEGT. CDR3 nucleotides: TGTGCCAGCAGTTGGGACGGCGCCTACGAGCAGTACTTC. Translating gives CASSWDGAYEQYF.

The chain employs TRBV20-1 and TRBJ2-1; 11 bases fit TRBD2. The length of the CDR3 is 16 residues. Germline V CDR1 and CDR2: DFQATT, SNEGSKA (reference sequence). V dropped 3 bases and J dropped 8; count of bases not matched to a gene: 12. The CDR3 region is CSASATSGMGGYEQFF. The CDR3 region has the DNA TGCAGTGCTAGTGCGACTAGCGGGATGGGGGGCTATGAGCAGTTCTTC.

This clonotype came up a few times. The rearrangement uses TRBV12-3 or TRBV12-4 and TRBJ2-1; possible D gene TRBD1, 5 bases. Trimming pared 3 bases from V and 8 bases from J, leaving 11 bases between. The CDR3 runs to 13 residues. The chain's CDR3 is CASSFEQGDEQFF. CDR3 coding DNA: TGTGCCAGCAGTTTCGAGCAGGGCGATGAGCAGTTCTTC.

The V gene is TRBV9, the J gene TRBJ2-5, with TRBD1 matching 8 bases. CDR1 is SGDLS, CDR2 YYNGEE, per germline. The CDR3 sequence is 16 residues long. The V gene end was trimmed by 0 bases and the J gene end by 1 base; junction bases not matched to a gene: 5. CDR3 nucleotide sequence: TGTGCCAGCAGCGTAGGGGCAGGGGGCTTCCAAGAGACCCAGTACTTC. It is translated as CASSVGAGGFQETQYF. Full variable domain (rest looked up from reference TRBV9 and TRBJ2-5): DSGVTQTPKHLITATGQRVTLRCSPRSGDLSVYWYQQSLDQGLQFLIQYYNGEERAKGNILERFSAQQFPDLHSELNLSSLELGDSALYFCASSVGAGGFQETQYFGPGTRLLVL.

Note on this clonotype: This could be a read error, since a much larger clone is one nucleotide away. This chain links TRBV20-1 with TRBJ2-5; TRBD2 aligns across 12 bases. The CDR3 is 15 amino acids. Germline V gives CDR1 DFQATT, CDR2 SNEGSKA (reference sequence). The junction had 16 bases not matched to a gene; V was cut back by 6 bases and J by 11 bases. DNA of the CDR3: TGCAGTGCCGTGGCGCTAGCGGGAGGGAGCAATGAGCAGTACTTC. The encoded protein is CSAVALAGGSNEQYF.

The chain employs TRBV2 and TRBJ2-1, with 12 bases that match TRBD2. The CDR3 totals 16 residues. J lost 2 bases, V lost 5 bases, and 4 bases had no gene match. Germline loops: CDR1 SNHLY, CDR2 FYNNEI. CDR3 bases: TGTGCCAGCAGTCCCACTAGCGGGGGGACCTACAATGAGCAGTTCTTC. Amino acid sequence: CASSPTSGGTYNEQFF. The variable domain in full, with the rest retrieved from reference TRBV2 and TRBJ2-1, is EPEVTQTPSHQVTQMGQEVILRCVPISNHLYFYWYRQILGQKVEFLVSFYNNEISEKSEIFDDQFSVERPDGSNFTLKIRSTKLEDSAMYFCASSPTSGGTYNEQFFGPGTRLTVL.

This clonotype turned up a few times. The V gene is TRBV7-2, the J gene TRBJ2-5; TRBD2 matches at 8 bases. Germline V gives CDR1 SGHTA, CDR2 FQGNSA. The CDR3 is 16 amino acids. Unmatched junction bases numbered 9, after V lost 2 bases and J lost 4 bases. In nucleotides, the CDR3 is TGTGCCAGCAGCTTATCGGGGGGGGCCGGCATAGAGACCCAGTACTTC. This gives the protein CASSLSGGAGIETQYF. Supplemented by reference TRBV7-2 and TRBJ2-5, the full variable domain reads GAGVSQSPSNKVTEKGKDVELRCDPISGHTALYWYRQSLGQGLEFLIYFQGNSAPDKSGLPSDRFSAERTGGSVSTLTIQRTQQEDSAVYLCASSLSGGAGIETQYFGPGTRLLVL.

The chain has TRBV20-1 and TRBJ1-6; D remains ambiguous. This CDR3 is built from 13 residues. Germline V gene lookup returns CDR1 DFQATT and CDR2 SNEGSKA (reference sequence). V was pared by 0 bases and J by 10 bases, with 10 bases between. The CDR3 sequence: CSARDQDGSPLHF. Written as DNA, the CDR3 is TGCAGTGCTAGAGACCAGGACGGCTCACCCCTCCACTTT.

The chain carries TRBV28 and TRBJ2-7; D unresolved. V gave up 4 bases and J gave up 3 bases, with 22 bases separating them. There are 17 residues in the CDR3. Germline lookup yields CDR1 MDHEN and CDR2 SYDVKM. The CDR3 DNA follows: TGTGCCAGCAGTTCAGCCCCGCAGGCCGAAATTAACTACGAGCAGTACTTC. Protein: CASSSAPQAEINYEQYF.